A single sample is the source of the 17 T cell receptor beta chains below, sequenced in a study of response to subunit inactivated influenza vaccine. TCRdb fed the RT-PCR reads into MiXCR, producing one record per CDR3 protein. The sample has roughly 710,000 distinct CDR3 sequences, 13% to 15% seen once. Sample: PBMCs from blood, taken approximately 15 days before vaccination. Source of these receptors: a man aged 45-65 years who received an inactivated influenza vaccine.

This clonotype was counted a few times. CDR3 DNA sequence: TGCAGCGACGGTTCCTTCAGGGGGATGGAGACCCAGTACTTC. The encoded protein is CSDGSFRGMETQYF. The chain couples TRBV29-1 to TRBJ2-5; TRBD1 matches at 7 bases. Looked up from germline, CDR1 is SQVTM and CDR2 is ANQGSEA. The CDR3 is made up of 14 amino acids. Trimming cost V 7 bases and J 5 bases; bases outside gene matches: 13.

The chain has TRBV5-1 and TRBJ2-3; D possibly uses TRBD1 or TRBD2 (5 bases each). Germline CDR1 reads SGHRS; CDR2 reads YFSETQ. The CDR3 loop spans 15 amino acids. Trimming removed 1 base from V and 6 bases from J, with 15 bases in between. CDR3 protein: CASSLTAVWGDTQYF. The CDR3 region has the DNA TGCGCCAGCAGCTTGACAGCGGTCTGGGGGGATACGCAGTATTTT.

The chain is built from TRBV10-3 and TRBJ2-4; TRBD1 matches 9 bases. This CDR3 spans 18 amino acids. Trimming cost V 2 bases and J 8 bases; bases outside gene matches: 16. CDR1 and CDR2 (germline): ENHRY, SYGVKD. The CDR3 spells CAISEGVIQGALRYIQYF. The CDR3, as DNA: TGTGCCATCAGTGAGGGGGTAATACAGGGGGCGCTTCGGTACATTCAGTACTTC.

This chain uses TRBV19 with TRBJ2-1, with 9 bases matching TRBD1. Germline CDR1 reads LNHDA; CDR2 reads SQIVND (reference sequence). This CDR3 contains 18 residues. The V segment lost 5 bases and the J segment 0 bases; nucleotides outside the gene matches: 11. DNA of the CDR3: TGTGCCAGTAGTGGACAGGGGCTACGCCGGAGCTCCTACAATGAGCAGTTCTTC. Residues: CASSGQGLRRSSYNEQFF. Together with reference TRBV19 and TRBJ2-1, the CDR3 gives the full variable domain: DGGITQSPKYLFRKEGQNVTLSCEQNLNHDAMYWYRQDPGQGLRLIYYSQIVNDFQKGDIAEGYSVSREKKESFPLTVTSAQKNPTAFYLCASSGQGLRRSSYNEQFFGPGTRLTVL.

This clonotype was picked up many times. J is TRBJ2-1 and V is TRBV12-3 or TRBV12-4; TRBD2 is a possible D gene (7 bases). The CDR3 runs 15 residues. Trimming took 6 bases from V and 0 from J, leaving 12 bases between them. In DNA form, the CDR3 reads TGTGCCAGCAGCGGAGGGGGGGACTCCTACAATGAGCAGTTCTTC. Encoded protein: CASSGGGDSYNEQFF.

The V call is TRBV28, the J call TRBJ2-2; maybe TRBD2 (5 bases). Germline CDR1 MDHEN, CDR2 SYDVKM. V was shortened by 1 base and J by 3 bases, with 18 bases between the two germline ends. The CDR3 spans 18 residues. The CDR3 bases are TGTGCCAGCAGTTTATACAGCGGAGGTCAGGTAGACACCGGGGAGCTGTTTTTT. Its protein is CASSLYSGGQVDTGELFF. Full variable domain (outside the CDR3, taken from reference TRBV28 and TRBJ2-2): DVKVTQSSRYLVKRTGEKVFLECVQDMDHENMFWYRQDPGLGLRLIYFSYDVKMKEKGDIPEGYSVSREKKERFSLILESASTNQTSMYLCASSLYSGGQVDTGELFFGEGSRLTVL.

This clonotype came up a few times. The rearrangement uses TRBV2 and TRBJ2-3, with TRBD2 matching over 8 bases. Germline CDR1 and CDR2: SNHLY and FYNNEI. The CDR3 consists of 15 residues. V lost 6 bases, J lost 5 bases, and 10 bases stayed unmatched. The CDR3 region is CASRIDSGEGDTQYF. The DNA of the CDR3 is TGTGCCAGCAGGATTGATAGCGGGGAGGGAGATACGCAGTATTTT.

As concerns this clonotype: Relative to the germline gene, one junction end is altered; a read error may explain this. The rearrangement links TRBV7-8 to TRBJ1-4, with D tentatively TRBD1 (5 bases). Germline V gene sequence: CDR1 SGHVS, CDR2 FQNEAQ. The CDR3 is 15 residues long. This CDR3 is CVSSLSSRVREKLFF. In nucleotides, the CDR3 is TGTGTCAGCAGCTTATCGTCCAGGGTTCGCGAAAAACTGTTTTTT.

V and J are TRBV20-1 and TRBJ1-4; D is ambiguous. CDR1 and CDR2 from the germline V gene are DFQATT and SNEGSKA (reference sequence). Trimming removed 6 bases from V and 1 base from J, with 12 bases in between. The CDR3 totals 14 residues. The CDR3 is CSARRTRTNEKLFF. The CDR3 DNA reads as TGCAGTGCACGGAGGACGCGAACTAATGAAAAACTGTTTTTT.

This clonotype was detected many times. The rearrangement links TRBV12-3 or TRBV12-4 to TRBJ2-7, with D possibly called TRBD1 or TRBD2 (5 bases each). The ends were cut back, 5 bases at V and 4 bases at J, with 12 bases in the middle. The CDR3 runs to 13 residues. The CDR3 sequence is CASSPGRQYEQYF. The CDR3 nucleotides are TGTGCCAGCAGTCCGGGACGGCAATACGAGCAGTACTTC.

The genes are TRBV5-1 and TRBJ2-7; possible D gene TRBD2, 6 bases. The CDR3 is 18 amino acids. V lost 4 bases to trimming and J lost 0 bases, with 23 bases between them. Germline CDR1 is SGHRS and CDR2 is YFSETQ. CDR3 amino acids: CASSPETSFLGPSYEQYF. The DNA for the CDR3 is TGCGCCAGCAGCCCAGAGACTAGTTTTTTGGGCCCCTCCTACGAGCAGTACTTC.

This clonotype was picked up a small number of times. The chain employs TRBV6-2 or TRBV6-3 and TRBJ2-7; D assignment may be TRBD1 or TRBD2 (6 bases each). The germline CDR1 and CDR2 sequences are MNHEY and SVGEGT. The CDR3 is 14 amino acids. Trimming stripped 2 bases from V and 4 bases from J, with 12 bases between. DNA of the CDR3: TGTGCCAGCAGTTACCCAGGGGAGGTTTACGAGCAGTACTTC. Protein: CASSYPGEVYEQYF.

This clonotype has more than one count but fewer than ten. The V and J genes are TRBV7-2 and TRBJ2-3; D perhaps matches TRBD1 (5 bases). CDR1 SGHTA and CDR2 FQGNSA come from the germline V gene. The length of the CDR3 is 17 residues. Trimming pared 2 bases from V and 2 bases from J, leaving 17 bases between. Written as DNA, the CDR3 is TGTGCCAGCAGCTTATCACCCAGGGTTTTAAACACAGATACGCAGTATTTT. Amino acids: CASSLSPRVLNTDTQYF.

This clonotype was counted a few times. The chain combines TRBV11-2 with TRBJ2-3; TRBD2 aligns across 10 bases. The CDR3 has 21 residues. Trimming cost V 1 base and J 0 bases; bases outside gene matches: 16. Germline V gene sequence: CDR1 SGHAT, CDR2 FQNNGV. The CDR3 DNA reads as TGTGCCAGCAGCTTAGTTTTGGCTAGCGGGGGCCGGACTCTTAGCACAGATACGCAGTATTTT. Its translation: CASSLVLASGGRTLSTDTQYF.

This clonotype has just a few counts. This rearrangement joins TRBV20-1 to TRBJ1-1, with TRBD1 matching over 10 bases. The V gene's germline CDR1 is DFQATT and CDR2 SNEGSKA (reference sequence). This CDR3 contains 14 residues. The V gene end was trimmed by 6 bases and the J gene end by 2 bases; junction bases not matched to a gene: 6. CDR3 region: CSARQGALNTEAFF. CDR3 in DNA: TGCAGTGCCAGACAGGGGGCCCTCAACACTGAAGCTTTCTTT.

This clonotype was found a few times. This chain uses TRBV4-1 with TRBJ2-5; 10 bases are a match to TRBD2. J gave up 4 bases and V 2 bases, and 7 bases lay outside the gene matches. The CDR3 contains 16 residues. Germline values: CDR1 MGHRA, CDR2 YSYEKL. CDR3 in DNA: TGCGCCAGCAGCCAACCACAAGGGACTAGCGCAGAGACCCAGTACTTC. Its translation is CASSQPQGTSAETQYF.

This clonotype was counted between two and nine times. The genes are TRBV16 and TRBJ2-4; weak D call: TRBD1 (6 bases). CDR1 is KGHSY and CDR2 is FQNENV in the germline V gene. Trimming pared 6 bases from V and 0 bases from J, leaving 18 bases between. This CDR3 is built from 17 residues. The CDR3 coding sequence is TGTGCCAGCAGTGTCAATCTTCAGGGGATAGCCAAAAACATTCAGTACTTC. This codes for CASSVNLQGIAKNIQYF.